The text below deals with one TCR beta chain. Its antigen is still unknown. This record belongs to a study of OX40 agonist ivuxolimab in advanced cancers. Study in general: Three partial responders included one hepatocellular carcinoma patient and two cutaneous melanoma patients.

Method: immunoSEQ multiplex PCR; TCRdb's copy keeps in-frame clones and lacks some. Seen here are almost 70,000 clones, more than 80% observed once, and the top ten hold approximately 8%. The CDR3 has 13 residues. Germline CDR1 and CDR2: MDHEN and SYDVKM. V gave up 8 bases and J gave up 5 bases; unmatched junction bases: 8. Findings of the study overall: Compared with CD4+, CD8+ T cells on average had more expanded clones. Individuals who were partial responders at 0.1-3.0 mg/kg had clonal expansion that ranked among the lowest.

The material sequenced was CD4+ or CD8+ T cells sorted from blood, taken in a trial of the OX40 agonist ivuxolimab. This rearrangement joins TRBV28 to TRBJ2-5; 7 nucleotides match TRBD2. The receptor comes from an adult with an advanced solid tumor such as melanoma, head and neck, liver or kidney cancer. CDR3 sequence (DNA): TGTGCCAGCGGGGAGGGAAGGAGGGAGACCCAGTACTTC. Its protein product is CASGEGRRETQYF.